The present entry profiles one T cell receptor (beta chain) with its context. These data belong to a study of blood T cell repertoires in COVID-19. Study-level background: Donors in the United States, Italy and Spain gave samples during acute or convalescent COVID-19.

Original processing methods: Amplification of reference gene primers was used by the study to estimate nucleated cell counts. The method was immunoSEQ multiplex PCR; TCRdb's version includes in-frame clones alone and lacks a portion of them. V and J calls and clone size come straight from that table; D and trimming were deduced from the DNA. The sample carries around 220,000 clones, approximately 79% recorded once. V lost 4 bases and J lost 1; bases outside the gene matches: 4. The CDR3 is 15 residues long. Germline V lookup: CDR1 MDHEN, CDR2 SYDVKM. The clonotype originates from a woman aged 40 to 50 with active or convalescent COVID-19. The specimen was peripheral blood. The chain employs TRBV28 and TRBJ1-1; 9 bases line up with TRBD1. The CDR3 nucleotides read TGTGCCAGCAGTTCATACAGGGGGCGGAACACTGAAGCTTTCTTT. Translating it yields CASSSYRGRNTEAFF.